This is a list of T cell receptor beta chains from one sample in a study of Graves' ophthalmopathy and Graves' hyperthyroidism. TCRdb called the multiplex PCR reads again in MiXCR, with one record for every CDR3 protein. The sample has over 150,000 distinct CDR3 sequences; approximately 38% are singletons. The sample was peripheral blood. Receptors were obtained from a woman aged 40 to 55 with Graves' ophthalmopathy. Both conserved end residues are trimmed from each CDR3. D genes are given only for firm matches.

v_gene	j_gene	d_gene	CDR3aa
TRBV29-1	TRBJ2-5	-	SGATESETQY
TRBV27	TRBJ2-2	-	ASSLNHVVGELF
TRBV25-1	TRBJ2-7	-	ASSDTTSDLWEQY
TRBV19	TRBJ1-6	-	ASSMAINSPLH
TRBV4-1	TRBJ1-2	TRBD1	ASSQKPGTDVYGYT
TRBV6-2/TRBV6-3	TRBJ2-7	TRBD1	ASSLSGGMSEQY
TRBV20-1	TRBJ1-2	TRBD1	SASSPGQGANYGYT
TRBV15	TRBJ1-5	-	ATSRRDYSNQPQH
TRBV12-3/TRBV12-4	TRBJ2-7	-	ASKPGLYEQY
TRBV6-5	TRBJ2-5	-	ASSYLEGETQY
TRBV19	TRBJ2-7	-	ASSIDLGQPTHGEQY
TRBV12-5	TRBJ1-1	-	ASSDRPNTEAF
TRBV15	TRBJ1-5	-	ATSRAGPNSNQPQH
TRBV7-2	TRBJ1-2	-	ASSLERGALGYT
TRBV30	TRBJ1-2	-	AWSGPAINYGYT
TRBV12-3/TRBV12-4	TRBJ2-7	TRBD2	ASSRTSNYEQY
TRBV19	TRBJ2-5	-	ASSSEQGKETQY
TRBV6-5	TRBJ1-5	TRBD1	ASSSSGQGNQPQH
TRBV6-2/TRBV6-3	TRBJ2-7	TRBD2	ASSYGGRPYEQY
TRBV11-2	TRBJ2-7	-	ASSFDWRAYEQY
TRBV2	TRBJ1-5	-	ASSGSLGRRQPQH
TRBV6-2/TRBV6-3	TRBJ2-5	-	ASAAVEETQY
TRBV28	TRBJ2-7	-	ASSHYEQY
TRBV3-1	TRBJ1-6	-	ASSQYPRAVNSPLH
TRBV14	TRBJ1-2	-	ASSQGPNYGYT
TRBV11-1	TRBJ2-2	-	ASSLWTAGELF
TRBV6-1	TRBJ2-7	-	ASSHGANEQY
TRBV2	TRBJ2-7	TRBD2	TSGPGGPWYEQY
TRBV12-3/TRBV12-4	TRBJ1-2	-	ASSFSQDYGYT
TRBV28	TRBJ1-2	-	ASSLRFNYGYT
TRBV6-1	TRBJ2-3	-	ASSGGGNSDTQY
TRBV6-5	TRBJ1-3	-	ASHRRDSGNTIY
TRBV7-9	TRBJ2-5	-	ASSSLDGQETQY
TRBV9	TRBJ1-2	TRBD1	ASSFSTGSYSGYT
TRBV10-2	TRBJ2-7	TRBD1	ASSESTGGQY
TRBV27	TRBJ2-7	TRBD1	ASSRTGGSYEQY
TRBV12-3/TRBV12-4	TRBJ2-7	-	ASSAYNEQY
TRBV14	TRBJ2-7	TRBD1	ASGQGYEQY
TRBV2	TRBJ1-1	TRBD1	ASRQTGEGTEAF
TRBV4-3	TRBJ1-1	-	ASSQGQANTEAF
TRBV6-2/TRBV6-3	TRBJ1-5	TRBD1	ASSSPRGQGAQPQH
TRBV20-1	TRBJ2-5	-	SAIAEGGETQY
TRBV6-6	TRBJ1-1	TRBD1	ASRIDREGTEAF
TRBV7-7	TRBJ1-5	TRBD1	ASSPGQGGSNQPQH
TRBV20-1	TRBJ1-1	TRBD1	SASTGTGFGAF
TRBV4-1	TRBJ1-6	TRBD1	ASSLIPGQGFSPLH
TRBV19	TRBJ1-2	-	ATNRIGGGYGYT
TRBV28	TRBJ2-5	TRBD1	ASSSWDRGRLVYETQY
TRBV27	TRBJ2-7	-	ASSLSSPPTYEQY
TRBV11-3	TRBJ2-2	-	ASSGLATGELF
TRBV6-1	TRBJ2-5	-	ASSPNPGRTQETQY
TRBV6-5	TRBJ1-2	TRBD1	ATSQGANYGYT
TRBV11-2	TRBJ1-1	-	ASSLYSQSTF
TRBV9	TRBJ1-1	TRBD1	ASSVSGGTGGLNTEAF
TRBV7-9	TRBJ2-7	-	ASSLTSPYEQY
TRBV6-2/TRBV6-3	TRBJ2-2	-	ASSYGGGGELF
TRBV12-3/TRBV12-4	TRBJ1-6	-	ASSFQGTYSPLH
TRBV12-3/TRBV12-4	TRBJ1-3	-	ASSFGSSGNTIY
TRBV11-1	TRBJ2-5	TRBD1	ASSRDRIGETQY